The clone carrying this TCR beta chain occurred a few times. This record belongs to a study of T-cell memory formation after mild COVID-19. TCRdb reprocessed the 5' RACE reads via MiXCR and lists one record per CDR3 protein. The data contain just over 400,000 distinct CDR3 sequences, more than 20% of them singletons. The TCR originated in an adult woman who had mild COVID-19 (a few samples of this study predate the infection). Cell type and time point are not known. Sequencing was performed on PBMCs or a T cell subset sorted from them (not recorded which).

CDR3 nucleotide sequence: TGTGCCAGCCGACCGGCGGGCACGGGGAGGACCGGGGAGCTGTTTTTT. Translating gives CASRPAGTGRTGELFF. The V and J genes are TRBV7-9 and TRBJ2-2, with D maybe TRBD2 (6 bases). Looked up from germline, CDR1 is SEHNR and CDR2 is FQNEAQ (reference sequence). The CDR3 covers 16 residues. Trimming shortened V by 8 bases and J by 5 bases, and 21 bases separated the two germline ends.